Included here is one T cell receptor beta chain sequence, with context. This CDR3 comprises 16 residues. The trim removed 6 bases at V and 3 bases at J, leaving 8 bases unmatched. The germline V gene encodes CDR1 MNHNY and CDR2 SVGAGI (reference sequence). The sample comes from a study of blood T cell repertoires in COVID-19. The wider study: PBMCs, B-cell-depleted T cells, or T cells were the source of the cDNA or gDNA that made up the material.

Authors' data handling: Reference gene primer amplification gave nucleated cell count estimates. Using immunoSEQ multiplex PCR, the repertoire was profiled, and TCRdb retains in-frame clones only, with some absent. Clonal size and the V and J genes are those of that table, whereas D and trimming came from the DNA. The sample lists 86,000 or so clones, 82% seen once, with approximately 1.2% in the top ten. Sequenced input: peripheral blood. The origin of this receptor is a woman older than 75 with acute or convalescent COVID-19. The rearrangement links TRBV6-6 to TRBJ2-1; 10 nucleotides align to TRBD2. CDR3 coding DNA: TGTGCCAGCAGAACCACTAGCGGGACTTACTACAATGAGCAGTTCTTC. Translation gives CASRTTSGTYYNEQFF.